This entry features one T cell receptor beta chain sequence. Original processing notes: Quantification of nucleated cells was approximated via reference gene primer amplification. TCRdb's copy holds only in-frame clones and misses some; the assay was immunoSEQ multiplex PCR. The V and J calls and clone size are taken from that table; D and trimming were inferred from the DNA. The sample yields 240,000 or so clones, around nine tenths seen once. The sample belongs to a study of blood T cell repertoires in COVID-19. Germline V gene lookup returns CDR1 LNHDA and CDR2 SQIVND (reference sequence). Trimming pared 10 bases from V and 6 bases from J, leaving 22 bases between. This CDR3 contains 15 residues.

This clonotype was sampled from an older woman with active or convalescent COVID-19. Specimen: peripheral blood. The chain uses TRBV19 and TRBJ1-3; D unclear. CDR3 nucleotide sequence: TGTGCCACCGCTCGGGGATCCTATCCTTCAAACACCATATATTTT. It encodes CATARGSYPSNTIYF.